These T cell receptor beta chains were read from a single sample in a study of beta chain features in type 1 diabetes. TCRdb's copy holds only in-frame clones and misses some; the assay was immunoSEQ multiplex PCR. The sample holds around 340,000 clones, 6.5% to 10% seen once. Source material: central memory CD4+ T cells from blood. These receptors all come from a young woman in good health. The CDR3 runs from the conserved cysteine through the conserved F or W. D genes are given only for firm matches.

d_gene: TRBD2; v_gene: TRBV28; CDR3aa: CASSGEGSEQFF
d_gene: .; v_gene: TRBV7-2; CDR3aa: CASSPKPGPPEQFF
d_gene: TRBD2; v_gene: TRBV15; CDR3aa: CATSSGLAGGRDTQYF
d_gene: TRBD1; v_gene: TRBV7-2; CDR3aa: CASSVGQGTDTQYF
d_gene: .; v_gene: TRBV5-6; CDR3aa: CASSLDTPMNTEAFF
d_gene: TRBD1; v_gene: TRBV28; CDR3aa: CASSSPLTGLPQNEQFF
d_gene: .; v_gene: TRBV2; CDR3aa: CASSESFDPSQYEQYF
d_gene: TRBD1; v_gene: TRBV28; CDR3aa: CASSPLGQGRDTQYF
d_gene: .; v_gene: TRBV9; CDR3aa: CASSVAPAGSYEQYF
d_gene: .; v_gene: TRBV18; CDR3aa: CASSPNPESGANVLTF
d_gene: .; v_gene: TRBV20-1; CDR3aa: CSAIPVETQYF
d_gene: TRBD1; v_gene: TRBV9; CDR3aa: CASSVWDRVGEQFF
d_gene: .; v_gene: TRBV28; CDR3aa: CASSLYLMNTEAFF
d_gene: TRBD2; v_gene: TRBV5-1; CDR3aa: CASSLGAGAYNEQFF
d_gene: .; v_gene: TRBV29-1; CDR3aa: CSVGTSSYEQYF
d_gene: TRBD2; v_gene: TRBV9; CDR3aa: CASSVGTSGSVADTQYF
d_gene: TRBD1; v_gene: TRBV5-4; CDR3aa: CASSPGQGMYGYTF
d_gene: .; v_gene: TRBV14; CDR3aa: CASSPSLSGYEQYF
d_gene: .; v_gene: TRBV23-1; CDR3aa: CASSVERTGENTEAFF
d_gene: .; v_gene: TRBV6-5; CDR3aa: CASSRRTSYEQYF
d_gene: TRBD1; v_gene: TRBV28; CDR3aa: CASSLSGGRSYTF
d_gene: .; v_gene: TRBV5-1; CDR3aa: CASSYGGGSNYGYTF
d_gene: TRBD1; v_gene: TRBV10-3; CDR3aa: CAIKGTGADNEQFF
d_gene: .; v_gene: TRBV9; CDR3aa: CASSVGPSPDNEQFF
d_gene: TRBD2; v_gene: TRBV9; CDR3aa: CASSSSGNIQYF
d_gene: TRBD1; v_gene: TRBV2; CDR3aa: CASEWTGNNEQFF
d_gene: .; v_gene: TRBV7-9; CDR3aa: CASSLGQGREQYF
d_gene: .; v_gene: TRBV7-6; CDR3aa: CASSLDWYGTNYGYTF
d_gene: .; v_gene: TRBV9; CDR3aa: CASSVAGNGELFF
d_gene: .; v_gene: TRBV7-9; CDR3aa: CASSSGGFSGEKLFF
d_gene: .; v_gene: TRBV5-6; CDR3aa: CASSLGSTDTQYF
d_gene: TRBD1; v_gene: TRBV5-4; CDR3aa: CASSSQGGNTEAFF
d_gene: TRBD2; v_gene: TRBV10-3; CDR3aa: CAISDRTRSTDTQYF
d_gene: .; v_gene: TRBV13; CDR3aa: CASSTTRAQVDQETQYF
d_gene: .; v_gene: TRBV11-3; CDR3aa: CASSLTYNEQFF
d_gene: .; v_gene: TRBV7-2; CDR3aa: CASSLGLGTVNTGELFF
d_gene: TRBD1; v_gene: TRBV18; CDR3aa: CASSSPGQGGYEQYF
d_gene: .; v_gene: TRBV28; CDR3aa: CASSLGGGYTGELFF
d_gene: .; v_gene: TRBV5-6; CDR3aa: CASSLGSLDTQYF
d_gene: .; v_gene: TRBV5-1; CDR3aa: CASSLDLASYEQYF
d_gene: TRBD2; v_gene: TRBV4-3; CDR3aa: CASSQTSGRAFAQYF
d_gene: .; v_gene: TRBV5-4; CDR3aa: CASSAVVDNEQFF
d_gene: .; v_gene: TRBV7-2; CDR3aa: CASSLAGGETQYF
d_gene: .; v_gene: TRBV6-5; CDR3aa: CASSYVSVNTEAFF